Below, 23 T cell receptor beta chains from the same sample are listed, as sequenced in a study of blood T cell repertoires in COVID-19. TCRdb's table, derived via immunoSEQ multiplex PCR, lists solely in-frame clones and lacks some. In the table there are under 300,000 clones, 70% to 90% of which are singletons. Specimen: peripheral blood. Receptor source: a woman in her 70s with active or convalescent COVID-19.

There are a few counts of this clone. The chain uses TRBV6-2 or TRBV6-3 and TRBJ1-4; D remains unclear. This CDR3 has 16 amino acids. The V end was cut by 0 bases, the J end by 6 bases, with 14 bases between. Germline CDR1 reads MNHEY; CDR2 reads SVGEGT. The CDR3 loop is CASSYSWFVADEKLFF. The CDR3 DNA follows: TGTGCCAGCAGTTACTCGTGGTTTGTGGCTGATGAAAAACTGTTTTTT.

This rearrangement joins TRBV2 to TRBJ1-1; 7 positions match TRBD1. Trimming cost V 10 bases and J 3 bases; bases outside gene matches: 8. Germline V lookup: CDR1 SNHLY, CDR2 FYNNEI. This CDR3 has 13 amino acids. The CDR3, as DNA: TGTGCCAAAGAGAGGGGGCGGGACACTGAAGCTTTCTTT. Protein: CAKERGRDTEAFF.

The rearrangement uses TRBV5-1 and TRBJ1-4; the D gene is possibly TRBD1 (5 bases). In germline, CDR1 is SGHRS, CDR2 YFSETQ. The CDR3 covers 14 residues. V lost 4 bases to trimming and J lost 2 bases, with 9 bases between them. The CDR3 loop is CASSPGLTNEKLFF. The CDR3 coding sequence is TGCGCCAGCAGCCCAGGGCTGACTAATGAAAAACTGTTTTTT.

The gene calls are TRBV6-2 or TRBV6-3 and TRBJ1-6, with D unclear. Germline values: CDR1 MNHEY, CDR2 SVGEGT. Trimming shortened V by 4 bases and J by 7 bases, and 5 bases separated the two germline ends. The CDR3 is 12 residues long. The CDR3 DNA sequence: TGTGCCAGCAGTTGGCAAAATTCACCCCTCCACTTT. Residues: CASSWQNSPLHF.

The rearrangement uses TRBV5-4 and TRBJ2-2, with 8 nucleotides matching TRBD2. Germline V gives CDR1 SGHNT, CDR2 YYREEE (reference sequence). V was pared by 3 bases and J by 7 bases, with 11 bases of the junction left unmatched. CDR3 length: 16 amino acids. The CDR3 nucleotides are TGTGCCAGCAGCTGGCCTAGGACTAGCTTGGTCGGGGAGCTGTTTTTT. This gives the protein CASSWPRTSLVGELFF.

This clone showed up just a few times. The rearrangement uses TRBV7-2 and TRBJ1-3; D is unresolved. Germline V gives CDR1 SGHTA, CDR2 FQGNSA. V dropped 1 base and J dropped 0 bases, with 13 bases sitting between them. This CDR3 is 17 amino acids long. For the CDR3, the DNA is TGTGCCAGCAGCTTAGAGATCGTAGGGAGCTCTGGAAACACCATATATTTT. Protein sequence: CASSLEIVGSSGNTIYF.

This clone is a singleton in its sample. The V call is TRBV12-3 or TRBV12-4, the J call TRBJ2-7, with D unclear. Between the trimmed V and J ends, which lost 6 bases and 3 bases, there was a span of 9 bases. The CDR3 runs to 12 residues. The CDR3 sequence: CASSTGHYEQYF. The CDR3 DNA is TGTGCCAGCAGCACCGGTCACTACGAGCAGTACTTC.

The chain links TRBV3-1 (or the pseudogene TRBV3-2) to TRBJ1-1, with TRBD1 matching 8 bases. V was pared by 8 bases and J by 1 base, with 9 bases of the junction left unmatched. Germline CDR1 and CDR2: LGHDT and YNNKEL (reference sequence). This CDR3 is built from 15 residues. The CDR3 DNA sequence: TGTGCCAGCCGTACGACCGGGACAGGGAACACTGAAGCTTTCTTT. Amino acid sequence: CASRTTGTGNTEAFF.

In nucleotides, the CDR3 is TGTGCCAGCAGTTACTCGTGGGGGGAACTGAACACTGAAGCTTTCTTT. It encodes CASSYSWGELNTEAFF. The genes are TRBV6-5 and TRBJ1-1; D perhaps matches TRBD1 (5 bases). In germline, CDR1 is MNHEY, CDR2 SVGAGI. This CDR3 is built from 16 residues. V shed 0 bases and J shed 0 bases, with 11 bases lying between them.

The rearrangement joins TRBV5-6 to TRBJ1-5; D ambiguous. The CDR3 sequence is 17 residues long. CDR1 is SGHDT and CDR2 is YYEEEE in the germline V gene. Trimming stripped 1 base from V and 4 bases from J, with 18 bases between. CDR3 DNA sequence: TGTGCCAGCAGCTTGCGGGGTGAGGTAACTATTAATCAGCCCCAGCATTTT. Its protein product is CASSLRGEVTINQPQHF. The variable domain in full, with the rest retrieved from reference TRBV5-6 and TRBJ1-5, is DAGVTQSPTHLIKTRGQQVTLRCSPKSGHDTVSWYQQALGQGPQFIFQYYEEEERQRGNFPDRFSGHQFPNYSSELNVNALLLGDSALYLCASSLRGEVTINQPQHFGDGTRLSIL.

This chain links TRBV5-4 with TRBJ1-1; no definite D call. V was trimmed by 5 bases and J by 0 bases, leaving 11 bases between them. The CDR3 runs 14 residues. Germline-derived CDR1 and CDR2 are SGHNT and YYREEE (reference sequence). The CDR3 spells CASSTESLNTEAFF. DNA of the CDR3: TGTGCCAGCAGTACTGAAAGTCTGAACACTGAAGCTTTCTTT.

The J gene is TRBJ1-2, the V gene TRBV19; D unresolved. The V end lost 3 bases, the J end lost 6 bases, and 5 bases lay between the germline ends. Germline values: CDR1 LNHDA, CDR2 SQIVND (reference sequence). CDR3 size: 11 residues. Written as DNA, the CDR3 is TGTGCCAGTAGTATTACAGATGGCTACACCTTC. Its protein is CASSITDGYTF.

The chain has TRBV13 and TRBJ2-7, with TRBD1 identical over 8 bases. Germline V gives CDR1 PRHDT, CDR2 FYEKMQ (reference sequence). The CDR3 spans 16 residues. Trimming at V came to 5 bases and at J to 6 bases, leaving 15 bases not matched to a gene. The CDR3 DNA reads TGTGCCAGCAGCCCCCGTGGACAGGGCCTCTTCGGCGAGCAGTACTTC. It is translated as CASSPRGQGLFGEQYF.

V usage is TRBV3-1 (or the pseudogene TRBV3-2) and J usage is TRBJ1-1; D uncertain. The germline V gene encodes CDR1 LGHDT and CDR2 YNNKEL (reference sequence). This CDR3 contains 15 residues. The V end lost 1 base, the J end lost 4 bases, and 13 bases lay between the germline ends. The CDR3 nucleotides read TGTGCCAGCAGCCAAGTAGGCCCGGGGATCACTGAAGCTTTCTTT. Protein: CASSQVGPGITEAFF.

V is TRBV7-9 and J is TRBJ2-7, with TRBD1 matching 7 bases. The CDR3 contains 15 residues. The junction had 5 bases not matched to a gene; V was cut back by 1 base and J by 2 bases. Germline loops: CDR1 SEHNR, CDR2 FQNEAQ (reference sequence). The CDR3 nucleotides read TGTGCCAGCAGCTTAGGACCCCAGGGGGCCTACGAGCAGTACTTC. It yields the protein CASSLGPQGAYEQYF. Looking up the rest from reference TRBV7-9 and TRBJ2-7 gives the full variable domain: DTGVSQNPRHKITKRGQNVTFRCDPISEHNRLYWYRQTLGQGPEFLTYFQNEAQLEKSRLLSDRFSAERPKGSFSTLEIQRTEQGDSAMYLCASSLGPQGAYEQYFGPGTRLTVT.

This chain links TRBV5-5 with TRBJ2-1; D might be TRBD2 (6 bases). CDR3 length equals 16 residues. CDR1 is SGHKS, CDR2 YYEKEE, per germline (reference sequence). The V end lost 5 bases, the J end lost 8 bases, and 23 bases lay between the germline ends. CDR3 residues: CASSFVGGFGPYEQFF. In DNA form, the CDR3 reads TGTGCCAGCAGTTTTGTGGGGGGATTCGGGCCCTATGAGCAGTTCTTC.

The chain carries TRBV6-5 and TRBJ1-5, with 8 bases matching TRBD1. The CDR3 contains 15 residues. Germline CDR1 reads MNHEY; CDR2 reads SVGAGI. J gave up 2 bases and V 6 bases, and 6 bases lay outside the gene matches. The CDR3 loop reads CASRLRGPGNQPQHF. The CDR3 region has the DNA TGTGCCAGCAGACTCAGGGGGCCGGGCAATCAGCCCCAGCATTTT.

This clone was detected once. The gene calls are TRBV19 and TRBJ2-3, with D uncertain. This CDR3 spans 15 amino acids. The germline V gene encodes CDR1 LNHDA and CDR2 SQIVND (reference sequence). The germline V and J ends were trimmed by 9 bases and 0 bases, with 16 bases remaining between them. The CDR3 loop reads CASHFGGSSTDTQYF. In DNA form, the CDR3 reads TGTGCCAGCCACTTTGGCGGTTCTAGCACAGATACGCAGTATTTT.

V and J are TRBV19 and TRBJ2-5, with 9 bases aligning to TRBD2. The V segment lost 4 bases and the J segment 5 bases; nucleotides outside the gene matches: 2. The germline V gene has CDR1 LNHDA and CDR2 SQIVND (reference sequence). CDR3 length equals 13 residues. CDR3 in amino acids: CASSSGGAETQYF. CDR3 sequence (DNA): TGTGCCAGTAGTAGCGGGGGGGCCGAGACCCAGTACTTC. Full variable domain (missing parts from reference TRBV19 and TRBJ2-5): DGGITQSPKYLFRKEGQNVTLSCEQNLNHDAMYWYRQDPGQGLRLIYYSQIVNDFQKGDIAEGYSVSREKKESFPLTVTSAQKNPTAFYLCASSSGGAETQYFGPGTRLLVL.

This chain uses TRBV4-1 with TRBJ1-1, with 7 bases matching TRBD1. The CDR3 extends over 16 amino acids. With V trimmed by 5 bases and J by 0 bases, 9 bases remained unmatched. Germline assignment: CDR1 MGHRA and CDR2 YSYEKL. This CDR3 reads CASSSGTAMMNTEAFF. The CDR3 nucleotides are TGCGCCAGCAGCTCGGGGACAGCTATGATGAACACTGAAGCTTTCTTT.

CDR3: CASSLGVQPQHF. In DNA form, the CDR3 reads TGTGCCAGCAGCCTCGGAGTTCAGCCCCAGCATTTT. The rearrangement links TRBV14 to TRBJ1-5; D gene unclear. The germline gives CDR1 SGHDN, CDR2 FVKESK. V was shortened by 4 bases and J by 6 bases, with 7 bases between the two germline ends. This CDR3 spans 12 amino acids.

This rearrangement joins TRBV6-6 to TRBJ1-1; TRBD1 is a possible D gene (5 bases). Trimming removed 10 bases from V and 10 bases from J, with 28 bases in between. The CDR3 sequence is 15 residues long. In germline, CDR1 is MNHNY, CDR2 SVGAGI (reference sequence). In nucleotides, the CDR3 is TGTGCCATGTCGGGGTCAGGAGGGGCGACCGATGTAGCTTTCTTT. It translates to CAMSGSGGATDVAFF.

V usage is TRBV5-1 and J usage is TRBJ1-6; D is undetermined. The V gene lost 3 bases and the J gene lost 9 bases, with 19 bases spanning the gap. This CDR3 region has 16 residues. The V gene's germline CDR1 is SGHRS and CDR2 YFSETQ. DNA for the CDR3: TGCGCCAGCAGCTCCTCTTGGGGAGGTGGTGGTTCACCCCTCCACTTT. Residues: CASSSSWGGGGSPLHF.